This paragraph reports one T cell receptor beta chain. Naive CD8 cells lacked CD45RO and underwent positive selection for CCR7, leaving out terminally differentiated effector memory CD45RA+ cells. Trimming took 0 bases from V and 4 from J, leaving 9 bases between them. Germline loops: CDR1 MGHRA, CDR2 YSYEKL. The CDR3 spans 15 residues. These data originate in a study of shared clonotypes between healthy human individuals. Method: immunoSEQ multiplex PCR; TCRdb's copy keeps in-frame clones and lacks some. Of 760,000 or so clones in the sample, about 96% are singletons; the top ten hold under 0.25%. This clonotype originated in a man under 40 in good health. The sequencing sample was made of naive CD8+ T cells sorted from blood. The chain joins TRBV4-1 to TRBJ2-2; D remains unclear. CDR3 sequence: CASSQDAPGTGELFF. The CDR3, as DNA: TGCGCCAGCAGCCAAGATGCCCCAGGCACCGGGGAGCTGTTTTTT.